This TCR beta chain was captured in a study of blood T cell repertoires in COVID-19. Study-wide background: Researchers got acute and convalescent COVID-19 samples from the United States, Italy and Spain. T cells, B-cell-depleted T cells, or PBMCs provided the cDNA or gDNA that served as material.

Data came from immunoSEQ multiplex PCR; TCRdb stores just in-frame clones and leaves some out. This table has some 200,000 clones, around four fifths appearing once. Material for sequencing was peripheral blood. The sequence was obtained from a woman aged 55-70 years who had recovered from COVID-19.

CDR3 bases: TGTGCCAGCAGTATACCAGGGGTTACTAGCTATGGCTACACCTTC. Translated, it gives CASSIPGVTSYGYTF. The rearrangement links TRBV28 to TRBJ1-2; D perhaps matches TRBD1 (6 bases). CDR3 size: 15 residues. The V gene lost 5 bases and the J gene lost 4 bases, with 17 bases spanning the gap. Germline CDR1 reads MDHEN; CDR2 reads SYDVKM.